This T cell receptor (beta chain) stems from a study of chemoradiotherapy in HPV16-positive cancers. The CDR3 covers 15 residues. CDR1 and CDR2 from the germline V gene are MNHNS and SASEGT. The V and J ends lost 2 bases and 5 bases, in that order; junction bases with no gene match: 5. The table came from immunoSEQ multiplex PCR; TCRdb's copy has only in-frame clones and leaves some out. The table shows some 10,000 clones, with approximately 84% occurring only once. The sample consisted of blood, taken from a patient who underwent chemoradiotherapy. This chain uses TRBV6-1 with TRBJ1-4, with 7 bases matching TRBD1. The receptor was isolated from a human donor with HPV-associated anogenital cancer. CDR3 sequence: CASSEPQGLNEKLFF. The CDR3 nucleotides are TGTGCCAGCAGTGAACCACAGGGGCTGAATGAAAAACTGTTTTTT.